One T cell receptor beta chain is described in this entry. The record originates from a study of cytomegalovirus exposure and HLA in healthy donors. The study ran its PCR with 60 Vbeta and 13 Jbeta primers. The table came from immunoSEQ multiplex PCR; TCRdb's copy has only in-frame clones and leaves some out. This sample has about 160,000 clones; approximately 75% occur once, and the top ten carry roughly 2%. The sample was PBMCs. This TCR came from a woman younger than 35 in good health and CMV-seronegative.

The CDR3: CASSEKADEQYF. The CDR3, as DNA: TGTGCCAGCAGTGAAAAGGCGGACGAGCAGTACTTC. V usage is TRBV6-1 and J usage is TRBJ2-7; D gene ambiguous. This CDR3 has 12 amino acids. V was shortened by 2 bases and J by 5 bases, with 7 bases between the two germline ends. Per germline, CDR1 MNHNS and CDR2 SASEGT.